These 15 T cell receptor beta chains were sequenced from one sample in a study of blood T cells in healthy people across ages. A second PCR of 7 to 11 cycles used a sample-barcoded 5' primer and a J-beta primer mix. TCRdb analysed the 5' RACE reads with MiXCR anew, one entry per CDR3 protein. The sample yields around 1,900,000 distinct CDR3 sequences, about 39% seen once. Sequenced material: blood. The receptors stem from a human donor in good health.

This clonotype was seen once. The genes are TRBV27 and TRBJ1-5; D gene unclear. Trimming took off 3 bases at V and 2 bases at J, with 11 bases between the two ends. Germline values: CDR1 MNHEY, CDR2 SMNVEV (reference sequence). This CDR3 has 15 residues. Here the CDR3 DNA reads TGTGCCAGCAGTTTGGGGTCGCGGGGCAATCAGCCCCAGCATTTT. Translating it yields CASSLGSRGNQPQHF.

Points on this clonotype: One end of the junction does not line up with germline, which may come from a read error. V gene TRBV4-3 combines with J gene TRBJ1-2; D is uncertain. The CDR3 spans 15 residues. CDR1 LGHNA and CDR2 YSLEER come from the germline V gene. CDR3 in amino acids: CASGQVGAANYGYTF. The CDR3 DNA follows: TGCGCCAGCGGCCAAGTGGGCGCCGCTAACTATGGCTACACCTTC.

This clonotype was observed a handful of times. J is TRBJ2-1 and V is TRBV5-1, with 9 positions matching TRBD1. The V gene end was trimmed by 5 bases and the J gene end by 0 bases; junction bases not matched to a gene: 6. This CDR3 is 16 amino acids long. Germline CDR1 and CDR2: SGHRS and YFSETQ. As DNA, the CDR3 is TGCGCCAGCAGTTTTACAGGGGGCGCCTCCTACAATGAGCAGTTCTTC. Amino acid sequence: CASSFTGGASYNEQFF.

This clonotype was seen only once. The CDR3 region has the DNA TGCAGTGCTAGAGAGGAAGAGGGGGGCTTCTCCTACGAGCAGTACTTC. It yields the protein CSAREEEGGFSYEQYF. The V gene is TRBV20-1, the J gene TRBJ2-7, with D perhaps matching TRBD1 or TRBD2 (6 bases each). The germline V gene has CDR1 DFQATT and CDR2 SNEGSKA (reference sequence). The CDR3 has 16 amino acids. Trimming pared 0 bases from V and 0 bases from J, leaving 15 bases between.

V is TRBV13 and J is TRBJ2-1; D possibly matches TRBD1 or TRBD2 (5 bases each). The CDR3 is made up of 13 amino acids. Germline V gives CDR1 PRHDT, CDR2 FYEKMQ (reference sequence). The V gene lost 4 bases and the J gene lost 13 bases, with 17 bases spanning the gap. DNA for the CDR3: TGTGCCAGCAGCTCCGGGACGCCAAACAGTCAGTTCTTC. It codes for CASSSGTPNSQFF. Based on the CDR3 plus reference TRBV13 and TRBJ2-1, the full variable domain is AAGVIQSPRHLIKEKRETATLKCYPIPRHDTVYWYQQGPGQDPQFLISFYEKMQSDKGSIPDRFSAQQFSDYHSELNMSSLELGDSALYFCASSSGTPNSQFFGPGTRLTVL.

This chain joins TRBV15 and TRBJ2-1; the D is unclear. The CDR3 runs 13 residues. Trimming pared 1 base from V and 13 bases from J, leaving 14 bases between. The V gene's germline CDR1 is LNHNV and CDR2 YYDKDF (reference sequence). Here the CDR3 reads CATSRGVEAIQFF. The DNA of the CDR3 is TGTGCCACCAGCAGAGGGGTGGAAGCGATCCAGTTCTTC.

This clonotype has ten or more counts. This chain connects TRBV18 to TRBJ2-6, with D hard to call. The germline CDR1 and CDR2 sequences are KGHSH and LQKENI. This CDR3 comprises 14 residues. V was trimmed by 9 bases and J by 0 bases, leaving 9 bases between them. CDR3 nucleotides: TGTGCCAGTAGAAGAGGCTCTGGGGCCAACGTCCTGACTTTC. Protein: CASRRGSGANVLTF. The full variable domain, completed using reference TRBV18 and TRBJ2-6, is NAGVMQNPRHLVRRRGQEARLRCSPMKGHSHVYWYRQLPEEGLKFMVYLQKENIIDESGMPKERFSAEFPKEGPSILRIQQVVRGDSAAYFCASRRGSGANVLTFGAGSRLTVL.

This clonotype has only a few counts. The J gene is TRBJ1-1, the V gene TRBV12-3 or TRBV12-4; a possible D gene is TRBD1 (5 bases). Trimming pared 4 bases from V and 1 base from J, leaving 10 bases between. The CDR3 covers 14 residues. CDR3 DNA: TGTGCCAGCAGTTCGGGACCCCAGAACACTGAAGCTTTCTTT. This gives the protein CASSSGPQNTEAFF.

In its sample, this clonotype was seen a few times. The V gene is TRBV13, the J gene TRBJ1-2, with no clear D. Looked up from germline, CDR1 is PRHDT and CDR2 is FYEKMQ (reference sequence). This CDR3 region has 14 residues. Deletions cut 5 bases from V and 4 bases from J, with 14 bases between. CDR3 coding DNA: TGTGCCAGCAGCCCCGGTAAGATGGGCTATGGCTACACCTTC. This encodes CASSPGKMGYGYTF.

The table lists this clonotype with many counts. The chain combines TRBV4-1 with TRBJ2-4; D perhaps matches TRBD2 (5 bases). Germline assignment: CDR1 MGHRA and CDR2 YSYEKL. The CDR3 totals 18 residues. With 1 base removed from V and 0 bases from J, the gap between germline ends came to 16 bases. This CDR3 is CASSQGGFGVLAKNIQYF. Here the CDR3 DNA reads TGCGCCAGCAGCCAAGGAGGTTTCGGGGTTCTAGCCAAAAACATTCAGTACTTC.

The chain recombines TRBV6-2 or TRBV6-3 with TRBJ1-5; 7 positions agree with TRBD1. CDR1 is MNHEY, CDR2 SVGEGT, per germline. The CDR3 sequence is 14 residues long. The V segment lost 5 bases and the J segment 3 bases; nucleotides outside the gene matches: 4. CDR3 sequence reads: CASSDDRDNQPQHF. The CDR3 bases are TGTGCCAGCAGTGACGACAGGGACAATCAGCCCCAGCATTTT.

The sample holds a few counts of this clonotype. This chain connects TRBV7-2 to TRBJ2-7; TRBD2 matches 9 bases. This CDR3 spans 14 amino acids. Germline lookup yields CDR1 SGHTA and CDR2 FQGNSA. The V gene end was trimmed by 1 base and the J gene end by 5 bases; junction bases not matched to a gene: 3. CDR3 DNA sequence: TGTGCCAGCAGCTTAGGACTAGCGGTGAACGAGCAGTACTTC. Encoded protein: CASSLGLAVNEQYF.

The chain links TRBV7-8 to TRBJ1-1, with D possibly being TRBD1 (5 bases). With 6 bases removed from V and 0 bases from J, the gap between germline ends came to 14 bases. Germline V lookup: CDR1 SGHVS, CDR2 FQNEAQ. There are 15 residues in the CDR3. CDR3 in DNA: TGTGCCAGCAGTCGGAGCCTGGGGGTGAACACTGAAGCTTTCTTT. Residues: CASSRSLGVNTEAFF.

There are a few counts of this clonotype. V gene TRBV7-9 combines with J gene TRBJ2-7; D perhaps matches TRBD2 (6 bases). This CDR3 has 15 residues. CDR1 and CDR2 (germline): SEHNR, FQNEAQ (reference sequence). Trimming took 5 bases from V and 1 from J, leaving 15 bases between them. This CDR3 reads CASSRDGTSSYEQYF. Written as DNA, the CDR3 is TGTGCCAGCAGCCGGGACGGGACTTCGTCCTACGAGCAGTACTTC.

There are a few counts of this clonotype. The germline gene is not matched at one end of the junction; a read error may be the cause. The rearrangement uses TRBV7-2 and TRBJ1-5, with 9 bases identical to TRBD1. The CDR3 contains 15 residues. Germline V gene sequence: CDR1 SGHTA, CDR2 FQGNSA. The chain's CDR3 is CACSLDGDRVQPQHF. CDR3 nucleotides: TGTGCCTGCAGCTTAGATGGGGACAGGGTACAGCCCCAGCATTTT.